The clone carrying this T cell receptor beta chain rates as medium-sized (0.01 to 0.1%). Its antigen is still unknown. The germline V gene has CDR1 KGHSH and CDR2 LQKENI. Trimming pared 5 bases from V and 1 base from J, leaving 11 bases between. The CDR3 loop spans 14 amino acids. The data are from a study of T cell responses to AZD1222 COVID-19 vaccine. The study's findings and limits: Spike was spanned by vaccine-associated CD4 TCRs, with dominance at 160-218 and 743-854. White British ancestry dominated among donors, who included more females, and clonal diversity was possibly underestimated.

Clones were sequenced by immunoSEQ multiplex PCR, and TCRdb holds only the in-frame ones, with some missing. The table records around 28,000 clones, just under 80% of them present only once. This TCR came from an adult in good health. The source was peripheral blood, collected on day 0 of AZD1222 vaccination. This chain connects TRBV18 to TRBJ1-1; D remains ambiguous. CDR3 residues: CASSAISRNTEAFF. In nucleotides, the CDR3 is TGTGCCAGCTCAGCTATCTCCAGGAACACTGAAGCTTTCTTT.